This note documents a single T cell receptor beta chain sequence. This sample was included in a study of blood T cell repertoires in COVID-19. Background on the study: Italy, Spain and the United States were the sources of the convalescent and acute COVID-19 samples. The cDNA or gDNA used as material had been derived from T cells, B-cell-depleted T cells, or PBMCs.

The CDR3 is 15 amino acids. From germline, CDR1 is LGHDT and CDR2 YNNKEL (reference sequence). Trimming removed 4 bases from V and 5 bases from J; junction bases left unmatched: 9. In the study's own analysis: Researchers report that nucleated cell counts were estimated from reference gene primer amplification. Sequencing was performed with immunoSEQ multiplex PCR; in TCRdb, only in-frame clones are kept and a portion is missing. D and trimming come from the DNA, and the V and J calls and clone size come from that table. Here the sample spans tens of thousands of clones, just over 90% being singletons.

The chain recombines TRBV3-1 (or the pseudogene TRBV3-2) with TRBJ2-3, with TRBD2 identical over 7 bases. Sequencing was done on a sample of peripheral blood. This sequence originates from a human donor in a cohort sampled during active COVID-19. The chain's CDR3 is CASSLRGLGLDTQYF. The CDR3 DNA follows: TGTGCCAGCAGCCTTCGCGGACTAGGATTAGATACGCAGTATTTT.